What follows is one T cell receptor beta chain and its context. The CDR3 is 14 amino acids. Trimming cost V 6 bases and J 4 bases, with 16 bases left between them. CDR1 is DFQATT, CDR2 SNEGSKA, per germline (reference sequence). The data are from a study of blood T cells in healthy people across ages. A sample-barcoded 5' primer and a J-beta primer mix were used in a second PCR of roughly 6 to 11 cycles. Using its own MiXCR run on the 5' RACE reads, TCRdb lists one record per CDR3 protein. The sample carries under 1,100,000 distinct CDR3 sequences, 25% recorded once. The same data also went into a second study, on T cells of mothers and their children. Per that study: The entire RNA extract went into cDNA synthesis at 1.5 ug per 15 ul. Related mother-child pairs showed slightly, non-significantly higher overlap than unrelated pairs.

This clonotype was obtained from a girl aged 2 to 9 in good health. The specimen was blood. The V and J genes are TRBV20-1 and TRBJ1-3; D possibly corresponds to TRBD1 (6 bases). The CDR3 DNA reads TGCAGTGCCGCGACCGGAGGGGGAGGAAACACCATATATTTT. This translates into CSAATGGGGNTIYF.